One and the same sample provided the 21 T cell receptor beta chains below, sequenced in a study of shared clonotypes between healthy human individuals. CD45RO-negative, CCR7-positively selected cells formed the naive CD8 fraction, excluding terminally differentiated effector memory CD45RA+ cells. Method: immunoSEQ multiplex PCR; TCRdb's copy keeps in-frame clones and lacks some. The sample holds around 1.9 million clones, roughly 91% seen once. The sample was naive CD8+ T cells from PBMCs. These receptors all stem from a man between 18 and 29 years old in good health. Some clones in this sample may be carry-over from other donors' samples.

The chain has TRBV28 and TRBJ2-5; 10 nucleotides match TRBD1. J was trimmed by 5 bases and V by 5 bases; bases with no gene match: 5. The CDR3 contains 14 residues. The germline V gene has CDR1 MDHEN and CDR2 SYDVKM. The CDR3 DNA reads TGTGCCAGCAGTCCCGGGACAGGGGCGGAGACCCAGTACTTC. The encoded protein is CASSPGTGAETQYF.

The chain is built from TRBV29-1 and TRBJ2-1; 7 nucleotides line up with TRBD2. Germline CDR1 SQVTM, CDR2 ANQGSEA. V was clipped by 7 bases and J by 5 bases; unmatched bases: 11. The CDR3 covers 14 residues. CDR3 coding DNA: TGCAGCGCGTCATCCGGGAGGCCTGACAATGAGCAGTTCTTC. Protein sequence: CSASSGRPDNEQFF.

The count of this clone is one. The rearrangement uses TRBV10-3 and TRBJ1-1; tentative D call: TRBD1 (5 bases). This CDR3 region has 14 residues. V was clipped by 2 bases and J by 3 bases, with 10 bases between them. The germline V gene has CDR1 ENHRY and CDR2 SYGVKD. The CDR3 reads CAISEGLRDTEAFF. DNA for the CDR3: TGTGCCATCAGTGAGGGCCTCAGGGACACTGAAGCTTTCTTT.

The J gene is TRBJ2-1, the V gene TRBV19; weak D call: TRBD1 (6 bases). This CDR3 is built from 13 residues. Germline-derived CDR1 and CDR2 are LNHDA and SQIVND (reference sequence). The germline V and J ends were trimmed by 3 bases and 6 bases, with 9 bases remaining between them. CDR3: CASSIQGFNEQFF. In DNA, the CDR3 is TGTGCCAGTAGTATTCAGGGGTTCAATGAGCAGTTCTTC.

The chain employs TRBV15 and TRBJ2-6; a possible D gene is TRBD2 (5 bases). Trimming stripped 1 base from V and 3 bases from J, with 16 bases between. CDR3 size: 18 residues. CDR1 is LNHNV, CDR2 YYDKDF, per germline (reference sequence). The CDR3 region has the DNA TGTGCCACCAGCAGAGCGGGGTTATCTCTCCTTGGGGCCAACGTCCTGACTTTC. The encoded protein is CATSRAGLSLLGANVLTF.

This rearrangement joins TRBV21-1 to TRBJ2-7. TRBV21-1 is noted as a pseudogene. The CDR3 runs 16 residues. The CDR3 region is CASSSSPADHSYEQYF. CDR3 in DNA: TGTGCCAGCAGCTCCTCCCCAGCAGATCACTCCTACGAGCAGTACTTC.

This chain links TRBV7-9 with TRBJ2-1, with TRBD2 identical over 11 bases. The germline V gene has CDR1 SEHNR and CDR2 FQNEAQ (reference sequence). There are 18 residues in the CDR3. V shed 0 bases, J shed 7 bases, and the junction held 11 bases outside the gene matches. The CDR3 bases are TGTGCCAGCAGCTTAGCGCTTTTTCCGGGACTAGCGGCGAATGAGCAGTTCTTC. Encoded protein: CASSLALFPGLAANEQFF.

The CDR3 region is CATSRTGGSTGELFF. CDR3 nucleotides: TGTGCCACCAGCAGGACAGGGGGGAGCACCGGGGAGCTGTTTTTT. The V gene is TRBV15, the J gene TRBJ2-2; 9 bases agree with TRBD1. V lost 3 bases to trimming and J lost 4 bases; unmatched junction nucleotides: 3. The CDR3 contains 15 residues. Germline values: CDR1 LNHNV, CDR2 YYDKDF (reference sequence).

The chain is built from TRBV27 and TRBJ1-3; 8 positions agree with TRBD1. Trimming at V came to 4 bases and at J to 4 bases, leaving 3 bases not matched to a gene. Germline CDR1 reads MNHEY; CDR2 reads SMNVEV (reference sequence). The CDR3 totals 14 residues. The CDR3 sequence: CASSYRGDGNTIYF. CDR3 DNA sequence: TGTGCCAGCAGTTACAGGGGGGACGGAAACACCATATATTTT.

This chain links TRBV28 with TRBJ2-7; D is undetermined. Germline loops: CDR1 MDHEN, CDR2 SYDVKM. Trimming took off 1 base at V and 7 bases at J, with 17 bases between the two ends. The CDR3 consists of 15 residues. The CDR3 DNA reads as TGTGCCAGCAGTTTATCTCCTAACGGAGTATTAGAGCAGTACTTC. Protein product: CASSLSPNGVLEQYF.

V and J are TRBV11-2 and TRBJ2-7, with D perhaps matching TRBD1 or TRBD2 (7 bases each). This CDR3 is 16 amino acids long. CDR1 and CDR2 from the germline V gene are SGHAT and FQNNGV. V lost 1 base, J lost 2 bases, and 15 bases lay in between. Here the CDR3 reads CASSLARAGGAYEQYF. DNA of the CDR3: TGTGCCAGCAGCTTAGCGCGGGCAGGGGGGGCCTACGAGCAGTACTTC.

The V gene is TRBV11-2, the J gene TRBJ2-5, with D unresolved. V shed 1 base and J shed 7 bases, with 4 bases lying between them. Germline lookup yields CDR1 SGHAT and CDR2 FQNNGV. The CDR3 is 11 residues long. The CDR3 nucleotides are TGTGCCAGCAGCTTAGCTGCGACCCAGTACTTC. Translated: CASSLAATQYF.

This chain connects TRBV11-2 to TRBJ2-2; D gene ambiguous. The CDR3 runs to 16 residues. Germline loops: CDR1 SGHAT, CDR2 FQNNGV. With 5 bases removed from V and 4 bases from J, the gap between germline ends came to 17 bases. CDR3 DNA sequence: TGTGCCAGCAGCCCCGCCCGAGTGGGATCCACCGGGGAGCTGTTTTTT. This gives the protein CASSPARVGSTGELFF.

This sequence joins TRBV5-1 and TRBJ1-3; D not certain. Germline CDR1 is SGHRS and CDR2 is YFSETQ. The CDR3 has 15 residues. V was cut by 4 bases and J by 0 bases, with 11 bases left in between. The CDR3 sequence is CASSPNRGSGNTIYF. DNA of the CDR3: TGCGCCAGCAGCCCGAACCGTGGCTCTGGAAACACCATATATTTT.

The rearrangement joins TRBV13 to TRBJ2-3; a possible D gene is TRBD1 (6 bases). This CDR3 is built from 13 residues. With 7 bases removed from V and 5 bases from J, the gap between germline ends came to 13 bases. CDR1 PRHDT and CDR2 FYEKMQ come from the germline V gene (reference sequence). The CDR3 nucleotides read TGTGCCAGCACTCCAGAAGGGGGAGATACGCAGTATTTT. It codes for CASTPEGGDTQYF.

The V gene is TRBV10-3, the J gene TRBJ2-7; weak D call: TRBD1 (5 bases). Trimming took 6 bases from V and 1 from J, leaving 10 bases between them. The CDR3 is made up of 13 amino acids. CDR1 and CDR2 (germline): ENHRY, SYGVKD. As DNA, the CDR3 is TGTGCCATCAGGGACATTCTGTCCTACGAGCAGTACTTC. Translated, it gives CAIRDILSYEQYF.

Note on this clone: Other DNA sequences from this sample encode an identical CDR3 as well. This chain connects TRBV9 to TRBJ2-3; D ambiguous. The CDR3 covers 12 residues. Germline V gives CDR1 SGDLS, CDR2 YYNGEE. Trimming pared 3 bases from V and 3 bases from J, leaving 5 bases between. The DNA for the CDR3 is TGTGCCAGCAGCGACGGGACAGATACGCAGTATTTT. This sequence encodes CASSDGTDTQYF.

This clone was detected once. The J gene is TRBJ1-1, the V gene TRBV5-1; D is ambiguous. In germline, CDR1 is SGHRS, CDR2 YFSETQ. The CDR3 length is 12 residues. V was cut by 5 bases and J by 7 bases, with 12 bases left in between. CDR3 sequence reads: CASSWEGREAFF. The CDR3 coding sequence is TGCGCCAGCAGTTGGGAGGGCCGTGAAGCTTTCTTT.

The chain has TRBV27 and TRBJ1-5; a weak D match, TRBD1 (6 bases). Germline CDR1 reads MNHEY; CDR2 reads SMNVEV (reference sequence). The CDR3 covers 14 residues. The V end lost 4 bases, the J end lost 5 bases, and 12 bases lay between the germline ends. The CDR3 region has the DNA TGTGCCAGCAGTTGGAGACAGGCAGATCAGCCCCAGCATTTT. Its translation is CASSWRQADQPQHF.

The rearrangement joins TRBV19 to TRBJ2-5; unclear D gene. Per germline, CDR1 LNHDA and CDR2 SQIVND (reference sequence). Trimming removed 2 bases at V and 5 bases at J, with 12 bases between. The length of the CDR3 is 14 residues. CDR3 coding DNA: TGTGCCAGTAGTATATTCTCCGCCTCGGAGACCCAGTACTTC. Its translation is CASSIFSASETQYF.

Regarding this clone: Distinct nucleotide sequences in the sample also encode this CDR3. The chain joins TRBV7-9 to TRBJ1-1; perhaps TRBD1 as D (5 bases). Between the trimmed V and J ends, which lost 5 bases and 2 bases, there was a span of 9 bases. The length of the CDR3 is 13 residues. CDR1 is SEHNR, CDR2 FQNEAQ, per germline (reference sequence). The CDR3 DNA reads TGTGCCAGCAGCCCCGACAGTAACACTGAAGCTTTCTTT. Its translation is CASSPDSNTEAFF.